Listed here are 7 T cell receptor beta chains from one sample, sequenced in a study of blood T cell repertoires in COVID-19. Profiled with immunoSEQ multiplex PCR; TCRdb holds only in-frame clones, not every one. The table includes 180,000 or so clones, roughly nine tenths detected once. The sample was peripheral blood. The receptors derive from a man aged 18 to 35 with acute or convalescent COVID-19.

The rearrangement links TRBV5-1 to TRBJ2-1, with 9 bases lining up with TRBD1. V shed 6 bases and J 3 bases; nucleotides not matched to a gene: 7. Germline V gene lookup returns CDR1 SGHRS and CDR2 YFSETQ. CDR3 size: 15 residues. The CDR3 spells CASIHRDRDYNEQFF. The CDR3 coding sequence is TGCGCCAGCATACACCGGGACAGGGACTACAATGAGCAGTTCTTC. Variable domain in full (rest from reference TRBV5-1 and TRBJ2-1): KAGVTQTPRYLIKTRGQQVTLSCSPISGHRSVSWYQQTPGQGLQFLFEYFSETQRNKGNFPGRFSGRQFSNSRSEMNVSTLELGDSALYLCASIHRDRDYNEQFFGPGTRLTVL.

The genes are TRBV3-1 (or the pseudogene TRBV3-2) and TRBJ1-1; a possible D gene is TRBD1 (5 bases). The V and J ends lost 4 bases and 0 bases respectively, with 9 bases between them. The CDR3 runs 14 residues. Germline values: CDR1 LGHDT, CDR2 YNNKEL (reference sequence). CDR3 bases: TGTGCCAGCAGCCGGGCGGGGCTGAACACTGAAGCTTTCTTT. This encodes CASSRAGLNTEAFF.

This clone was counted only a few times. The V call is TRBV11-3, the J call TRBJ1-6; D is possibly TRBD1 (6 bases). This CDR3 comprises 16 residues. Per the germline V gene, CDR1 is SGHNT and CDR2 is YENEEA. Trimming stripped 1 base from V and 6 bases from J, with 13 bases between. CDR3 sequence reads: CASSLVEDSCNSPLHF. The CDR3 DNA reads as TGTGCCAGCAGCTTAGTAGAGGACAGCTGTAATTCACCCCTCCACTTT. The variable domain in full, completed from reference TRBV11-3 and TRBJ1-6, reads EAGVVQSPRYKIIEKKQPVAFWCNPISGHNTLYWYLQNLGQGPELLIRYENEEAVDDSQLPKDRFSAERLKGVDSTLKIQPAELGDSAVYLCASSLVEDSCNSPLHFGNGTRLTVT.

The chain recombines TRBV27 with TRBJ1-1, with TRBD1 identical over 9 bases. V was pared by 3 bases and J by 1 base, with 12 bases of the junction left unmatched. This CDR3 comprises 18 residues. Germline V lookup: CDR1 MNHEY, CDR2 SMNVEV (reference sequence). The CDR3 spells CASSFSATGGAWNTEAFF. The CDR3 nucleotides read TGTGCCAGCAGTTTCTCCGCAACAGGGGGCGCCTGGAACACTGAAGCTTTCTTT.

Only a few counts were recorded for this clone. This chain uses TRBV6-6 with TRBJ2-3; no clear D. V lost 7 bases and J lost 4, with 12 bases in between. CDR3 length: 13 amino acids. The germline V gene encodes CDR1 MNHNY and CDR2 SVGAGI (reference sequence). In DNA form, the CDR3 reads TGTGCCAGCACGTTCCATCAGGCAGATACGCAGTATTTT. It is translated as CASTFHQADTQYF.

This chain links TRBV5-1 with TRBJ1-1; 8 bases are a match to TRBD1. Trimming at V came to 1 base and at J to 11 bases, leaving 13 bases not matched to a gene. Germline V gene sequence: CDR1 SGHRS, CDR2 YFSETQ. CDR3 length: 15 residues. CDR3 in DNA: TGCGCCAGCAGCTTGACTTCAGGACAGGGTGTAGGTGCTTTCTTT. Protein product: CASSLTSGQGVGAFF.

V usage is TRBV19 and J usage is TRBJ1-1; D perhaps matches TRBD1 (6 bases). CDR1 and CDR2 (germline): LNHDA, SQIVND (reference sequence). The length of the CDR3 is 13 residues. The ends were cut back, 6 bases at V and 2 bases at J, with 10 bases in the middle. The CDR3 nucleotides are TGTGCCAGTAGAACACAGGGTAACACTGAAGCTTTCTTT. Protein: CASRTQGNTEAFF.